This T cell receptor (beta chain) stems from a study of shared clonotypes between healthy human individuals. Regarding this clone: What it recognizes is unknown.

The run depth of the assay was deep. Original handling: ImmunoSEQ supplied junction-only sequences lacking quality scores, so filtering was different. Clones were read by immunoSEQ multiplex PCR, and TCRdb kept only the in-frame ones, dropping some. V and J calls and clone size are given by that table; D and trimming were obtained from the DNA. The data hold about 680,000 clones, with 60% to 80% observed a single time. With V trimmed by 6 bases and J by 2 bases, 5 bases remained unmatched. This CDR3 has 14 residues. CDR1 is WNHNN, CDR2 SYGVQD, per germline (reference sequence). Points from the study as a whole: Non-shared clonotypes had lower generation probabilities than clonotypes shared by all four sorted-subset donors. Naive subsets usually exceeded memory subsets in estimated richness.

The rearrangement uses TRBV10-1 and TRBJ2-3; 7 nucleotides align to TRBD1. The sample was memory CD4+ T cells sorted from blood. Subset specified: CD45RA-negative fraction. The receptor was derived from a woman in her 30s in good health. CDR3 bases: TGCGCCAGCAGACTAGGACAGGACACAGATACGCAGTATTTT. This translates into CASRLGQDTDTQYF.